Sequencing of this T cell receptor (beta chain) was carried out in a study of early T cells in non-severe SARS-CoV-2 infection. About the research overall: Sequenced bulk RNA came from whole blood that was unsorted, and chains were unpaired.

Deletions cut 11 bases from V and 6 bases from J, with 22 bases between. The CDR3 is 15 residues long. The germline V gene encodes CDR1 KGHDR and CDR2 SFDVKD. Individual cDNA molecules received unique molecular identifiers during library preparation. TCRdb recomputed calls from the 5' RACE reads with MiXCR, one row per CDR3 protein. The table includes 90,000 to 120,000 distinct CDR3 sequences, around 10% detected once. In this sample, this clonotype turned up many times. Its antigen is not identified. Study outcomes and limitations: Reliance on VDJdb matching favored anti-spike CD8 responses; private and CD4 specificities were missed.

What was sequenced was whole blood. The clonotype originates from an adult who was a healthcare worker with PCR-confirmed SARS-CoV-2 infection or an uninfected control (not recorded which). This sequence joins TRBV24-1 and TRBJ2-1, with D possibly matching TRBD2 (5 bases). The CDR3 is CAIGGLVGLGNEQFF. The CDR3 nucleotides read TGTGCCATTGGAGGCCTTGTGGGCCTTGGCAATGAGCAGTTCTTC.